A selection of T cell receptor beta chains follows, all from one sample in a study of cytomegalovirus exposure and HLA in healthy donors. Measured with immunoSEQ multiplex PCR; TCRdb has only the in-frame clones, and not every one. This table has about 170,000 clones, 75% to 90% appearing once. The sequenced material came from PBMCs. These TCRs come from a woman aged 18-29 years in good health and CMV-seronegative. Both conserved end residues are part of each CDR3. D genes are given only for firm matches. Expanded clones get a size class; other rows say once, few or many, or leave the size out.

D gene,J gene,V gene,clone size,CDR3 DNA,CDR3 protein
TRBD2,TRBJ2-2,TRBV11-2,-,TGTGCCAGCAGCTCCGGGACTAGTGGGAGGACCGGGGAGCTGTTTTTT,CASSSGTSGRTGELFF
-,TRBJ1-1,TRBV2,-,TGTGCCAGCAGTGGGGATAGCGGCACTGAAGCTTTCTTT,CASSGDSGTEAFF
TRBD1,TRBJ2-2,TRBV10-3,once,TGTGCCATCACACCTTCAGGGACAGTTACGAACACCGGGGAGCTGTTTTTT,CAITPSGTVTNTGELFF
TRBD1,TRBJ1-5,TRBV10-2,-,TGCGCCAGGGGGACAGGCAATAGCAATCAGCCCCAGCATTTT,CARGTGNSNQPQHF
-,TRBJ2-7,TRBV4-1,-,TGCGCCAGCAGCCAAGCGATACAGGCCTACGAGCAGTACTTC,CASSQAIQAYEQYF
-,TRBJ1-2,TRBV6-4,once,TGTGCCAGCAGCGAAAACGGGGGAGGGGATGGCTACACCTTC,CASSENGGGDGYTF
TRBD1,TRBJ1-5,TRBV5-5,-,TGTGCCAGCAGCTTGGGGGTAGGGGGCCGCAATCAGCCCCAGCATTTT,CASSLGVGGRNQPQHF
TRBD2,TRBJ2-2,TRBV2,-,TGTGCCAGCAGTGGGACTAGCGGGACCATAACCGGGGAGCTGTTTTTT,CASSGTSGTITGELFF
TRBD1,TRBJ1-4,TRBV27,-,TGTGCCAGCAGTTCCCGGGACAGGGGGGGGGAAACTAATGAAAAACTGTTTTTT,CASSSRDRGGETNEKLFF
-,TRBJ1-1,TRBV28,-,TGTGCCAGCAGTTACAGTAGGATAGCTTTCTTT,CASSYSRIAFF
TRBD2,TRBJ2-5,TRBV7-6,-,TGTGCCAGCAGCTCCGGGACTAGCGGGGTAACGCTGGAGACCCAGTACTTC,CASSSGTSGVTLETQYF
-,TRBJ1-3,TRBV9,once,TGTGCCAGCAGCGTAGAGCCCGGCACCATATATTTT,CASSVEPGTIYF
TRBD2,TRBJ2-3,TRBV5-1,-,TGCGCCAGCAGCCCCTCTAGCGGGGGGTTAATCACAGATACGCAGTATTTT,CASSPSSGGLITDTQYF
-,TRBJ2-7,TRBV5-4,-,TGTGCCAGCAGCTTGGGACAGGACGAGCAGTACTTC,CASSLGQDEQYF
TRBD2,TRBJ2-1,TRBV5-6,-,TGTGCCAGCAGCTTAGGGGAGGGCAGTGAGCAGTTCTTC,CASSLGEGSEQFF
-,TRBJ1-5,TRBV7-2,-,TGTGCCAGCAGCTTAGGTGGCGGGGGCGTGAGGGGAAATCAGCCCCAGCATTTT,CASSLGGGGVRGNQPQHF
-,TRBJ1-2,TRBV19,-,TGTGCCAGTAGTCCCCGTTGGGGAGGGTACGCAAACTATGGCTACACCTTC,CASSPRWGGYANYGYTF
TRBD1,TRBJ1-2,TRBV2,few,TGTGCCAGCACTCGGACAGGGGGCGATGGCTACACCTTC,CASTRTGGDGYTF
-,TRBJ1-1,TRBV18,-,TGTGCCAGCTCACCATCCGGGCCGGGAACTGAAGCTTTCTTT,CASSPSGPGTEAFF
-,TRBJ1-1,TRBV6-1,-,TGTGCCAGTTCTCCGGAGTTCTACACTGAAGCTTTCTTT,CASSPEFYTEAFF
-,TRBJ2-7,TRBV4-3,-,TGCGCCAGCAGCCAGGGGCGAGAGACACGGGAGAGCTACGAGCAGTACTTC,CASSQGRETRESYEQYF
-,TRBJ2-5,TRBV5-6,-,TGTGCCAGCAGCTTGGCGCTAGCGGAGACCCAGTACTTC,CASSLALAETQYF
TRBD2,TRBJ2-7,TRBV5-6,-,TGTGCCAGCAGCCTAGCCCGGGACTACGCTTTCTTCTACGAGCAGTACTTC,CASSLARDYAFFYEQYF
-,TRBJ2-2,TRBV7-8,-,TGTGCCAGCACAAGGACAATCTACACCGGGGAGCTGTTTTTT,CASTRTIYTGELFF
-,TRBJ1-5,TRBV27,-,TGTGCCAGCAGTTTCGTTATTGATGACAGGTTCCTTAATCAGCCCCAGCATTTT,CASSFVIDDRFLNQPQHF
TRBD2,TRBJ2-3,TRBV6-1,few,TGTGCCAGCAGCGGGACTAGCGGGACAGATACGCAGTATTTT,CASSGTSGTDTQYF
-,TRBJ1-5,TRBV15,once,TGTGCCACCAGCAGAGACTTACGGCAGGGCGGTGGTCAGCCCCAGCATTTT,CATSRDLRQGGGQPQHF
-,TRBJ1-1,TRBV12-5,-,TGTGCCAGCGCTGGGGAGAGGTGGGCTTTCTTT,CASAGERWAFF
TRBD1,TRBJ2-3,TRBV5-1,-,TGCGCCAGCAGGCGTGCCGGGACAGGGCGGCCCACAGATACGCAGTATTTT,CASRRAGTGRPTDTQYF
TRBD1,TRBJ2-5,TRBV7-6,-,TGTGCCAGCAGCCAAACCGGGACAGGGAGAGAGACCCAGTACTTC,CASSQTGTGRETQYF
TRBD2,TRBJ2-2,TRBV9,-,TGTGCCAGCAGCCTCACCGCCTTTAGCGGGAGGGCCGAGGAGACCGGGGAGCTGTTTTTT,CASSLTAFSGRAEETGELFF
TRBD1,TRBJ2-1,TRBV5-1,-,TGCGCCAGCAAAGTAGGGGGCAGGGAGCAGTTCTTC,CASKVGGREQFF
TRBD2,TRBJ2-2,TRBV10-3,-,TGTGCCATCAGTGACCTAGCGGGCTCGAACACCGGGGAGCTGTTTTTT,CAISDLAGSNTGELFF
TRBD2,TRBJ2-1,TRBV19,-,TGTGCCAGTAGTATATATAACGGGAGGGGAGATGAGCAGTTCTTC,CASSIYNGRGDEQFF
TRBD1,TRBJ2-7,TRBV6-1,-,TGTGCCAGCAGTGCTATACCGGGACAGGGCTCCTACGAGCAGTACTTC,CASSAIPGQGSYEQYF
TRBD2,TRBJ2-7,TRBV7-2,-,TGTGCCAGCAGCCAACTCCAAGCGGGAGGGAAAGAGCAGTACTTC,CASSQLQAGGKEQYF
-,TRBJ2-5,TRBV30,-,TGTGCCTGGAGTGCCTACTCCCAAGAGACCCAGTACTTC,CAWSAYSQETQYF
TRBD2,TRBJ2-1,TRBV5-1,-,TGCGCCAGCAGCTTCAGACTAGCAGGAAATGAGCAGTTCTTC,CASSFRLAGNEQFF
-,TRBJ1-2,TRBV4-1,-,TGCGCCAGCAGCCAAGATCCCAACACTAACTATGGCTACACCTTC,CASSQDPNTNYGYTF
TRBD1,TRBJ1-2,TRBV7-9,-,TGTGCCAGCAGCTTCACAGGGGGCGCGGGGTATGGCTACACCTTC,CASSFTGGAGYGYTF
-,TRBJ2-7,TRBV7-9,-,TGTGCCAGCAGCTTCATCGCGGGACAGTACGAGCAGTACTTC,CASSFIAGQYEQYF
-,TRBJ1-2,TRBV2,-,TGTGCCAGCAGTGAGGGGGGGATCGGCTACACCTTC,CASSEGGIGYTF
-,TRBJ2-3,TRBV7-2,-,TGTGCCAGCAGCTTATTGGGAGGGGGGGCCTCAGATACGCAGTATTTT,CASSLLGGGASDTQYF
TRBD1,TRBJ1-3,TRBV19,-,TGTGCCAGTAGTACGATCCTCAGGGGGACCCCCGGAAACACCATATATTTT,CASSTILRGTPGNTIYF
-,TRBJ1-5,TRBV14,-,TGTGCCAGCAGCCAAGATCGGGTGCAGCCCCAGCATTTT,CASSQDRVQPQHF
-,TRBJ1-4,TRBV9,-,TGTGCCAGCAGCGTAGGTCGCGATAATGAAAAACTGTTTTTT,CASSVGRDNEKLFF
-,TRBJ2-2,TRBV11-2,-,TGTGCCAGCAGCTTACTAACTGGGAACACCGGGGAGCTGTTTTTT,CASSLLTGNTGELFF
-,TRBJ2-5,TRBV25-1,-,TGTGCCAGCAGTGAAGGGGCAATGGAGACCCAGTACTTC,CASSEGAMETQYF
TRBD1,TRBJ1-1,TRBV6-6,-,TGTGCCAGCAGTCTGACAGGGGGGTCCGGTGAAGCTTTCTTT,CASSLTGGSGEAFF
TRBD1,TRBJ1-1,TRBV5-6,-,TGTGCCAGCAGGTCCGGGACAGGGCTTTATGAAGCTTTCTTT,CASRSGTGLYEAFF
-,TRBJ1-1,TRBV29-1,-,TGCAGCGTTGTGGGGGGGACTGAAGCTTTCTTT,CSVVGGTEAFF
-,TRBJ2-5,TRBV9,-,TGTGCCAGCAGCGTAGGGGGCGGAGAGACCCAGTACTTC,CASSVGGGETQYF
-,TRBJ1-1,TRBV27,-,TGTGCCAGCAGTTACAGGGCCCCCTATGGATCTGAAGCTTTCTTT,CASSYRAPYGSEAFF
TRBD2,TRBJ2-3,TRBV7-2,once,TGTGCCAGCAGCCGTTGGGGGACTAGCGGGGCAGATACGCAGTATTTT,CASSRWGTSGADTQYF
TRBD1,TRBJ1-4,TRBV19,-,TGTGCCAGCACCGGACAGGGTAATGAAAAACTGTTTTTT,CASTGQGNEKLFF
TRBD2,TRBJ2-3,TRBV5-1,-,TGCGCCAGCAGCTCCCTCTTCCGGGGGGGACGAGATACGCAGTATTTT,CASSSLFRGGRDTQYF
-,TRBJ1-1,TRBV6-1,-,TGTGCCAGCAGCCTAAGGGGAAACACTGAAGCTTTCTTT,CASSLRGNTEAFF
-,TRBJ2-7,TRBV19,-,TGTGCCAGTAGTATCGGACAGAGCTACGAGCAGTACTTC,CASSIGQSYEQYF
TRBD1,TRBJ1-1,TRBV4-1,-,TGCGCCAGCAGCCAAGTCGGGATAGGGGGCTTGAACACTGAAGCTTTCTTT,CASSQVGIGGLNTEAFF
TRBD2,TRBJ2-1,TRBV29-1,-,TGCAGCGTTGAGACACCCTTGGGGGGGGAGGGTACCTCGGATGAGCAGTTCTTC,CSVETPLGGEGTSDEQFF